The clone carrying this TCR beta chain was seen more than once but under ten times. Its specificity is unknown. Other DNA sequences of this sample code for an identical CDR3. The entry originates in a study of T cell responses to AZD1222 COVID-19 vaccine. The V gene lost 4 bases and the J gene lost 2 bases, with 9 bases spanning the gap. Per germline, CDR1 SGHRS and CDR2 YFSETQ. This CDR3 is 14 amino acids long. Study-wide results and caveats: Clonal diversity may have been underestimated in mostly white British donors. Rises in breadth and depth of Spike-specific TCRs came after two AZD1222 doses. Sampling captured repertoires only after the peak T cell response. Just a handful of people given AZD1222 tested seropositive at baseline.

The repertoire was sequenced with immunoSEQ multiplex PCR; TCRdb's copy has only in-frame clones and lacks some. The sample lists some 92,000 clones; 91% were seen once. Sequenced here: peripheral blood, sampled on day 0 of AZD1222 vaccination. The receptor was derived from an adult in good health. V usage is TRBV5-1 and J usage is TRBJ2-2; the D is unclear. The CDR3 DNA reads TGCGCCAGCAGCCTAAGCCGAAACACCGGGGAGCTGTTTTTT. Protein sequence: CASSLSRNTGELFF.